The subject of this entry is one T cell receptor (beta chain). TCRdb keeps only in-frame clones here, not all; method: immunoSEQ multiplex PCR. Of just under 85,000 clones listed, around 94% were seen once; the top ten hold more than 0.2%. CDR1 and CDR2 from the germline V gene are DFQATT and SNEGSKA (reference sequence). CDR3 length: 9 residues. These data belong to a study of technical replicates of blood from several donors. Input material: T cells isolated from PBMCs. The sequence was obtained from a human donor in good health. V gene TRBV20-1 combines with J gene TRBJ2-7; the D gene is possibly TRBD2 (6 bases). The CDR3 sequence: CTGRDSLYF. In DNA form, the CDR3 reads TGCACCGGCCGGGACTCCCTCTACTTC.